The 2 T cell receptor beta chains presented below share a single source sample, sequenced in a study of regulatory T cells in long-lasting Graves disease. In building TCR beta libraries, iRepertoire HTBI primers were used together with Arm-PCR of CDR3 regions. Each CDR3 protein is one row after TCRdb ran MiXCR on the multiplex PCR reads. Of about 420,000 distinct CDR3 sequences in the sample, roughly 15% were seen once. As for time point: newly diagnosed GD, antithyroid drugs for less than 3 months. With RNA extracted from PBMCs as input, the TCR library was made. These sequences were also reported in another study, on T cells in Graves' hyperthyroidism and ophthalmopathy.

Material: peripheral blood mononuclear cells (PBMCs), obtained at new diagnosis, from a patient treated with antithyroid drugs. The receptor set was obtained from a woman aged 18-30 years with Graves disease.

Many counts were recorded for this clonotype. The genes are TRBV29-1 and TRBJ2-1, with D maybe TRBD1 (6 bases). Trimming took off 3 bases at V and 7 bases at J, with 10 bases between the two ends. This CDR3 comprises 12 residues. CDR1 and CDR2 (germline): SQVTM, ANQGSEA. For the CDR3, the DNA is TGCAGCGTTGATGGACAGAGGAATGAGCAGTTCTTC. Protein sequence: CSVDGQRNEQFF.

The CDR3 protein is CASSVYATGYNEQFF. The CDR3 region has the DNA TGTGCCAGCAGCGTATACGCGACAGGGTACAATGAGCAGTTCTTC. This rearrangement joins TRBV11-2 to TRBJ2-1; TRBD1 agrees at 7 bases. CDR1 and CDR2 from the germline V gene are SGHAT and FQNNGV. CDR3 length: 15 residues. V was pared by 5 bases and J by 4 bases, with 8 bases of the junction left unmatched.